A selection of T cell receptor beta chains follows, all from one sample in a study of blood T cell repertoires in COVID-19. Sequenced by immunoSEQ multiplex PCR; TCRdb stores in-frame clones only, minus some. The sample contains some 160,000 clones, roughly 80% of which appear only once. Input material: peripheral blood. The receptors shown here come from an elderly woman with acute or convalescent COVID-19. Each CDR3 is given with its conserved first and last residue. D genes are given only for firm matches. Clone sizes are given selectively: once, few, many, or a class where the clone is expanded.

cdr3_aa	cdr3_nt	clone_size	d_call	j_call	v_call
CASSLKDRVKAFF	TGTGCCAGCAGCTTAAAGGACAGGGTAAAAGCTTTCTTT	.	TRBD1	TRBJ1-1	TRBV7-8
CSVGTGAGETQYF	TGCAGCGTTGGGACAGGGGCCGGAGAGACCCAGTACTTC	.	TRBD1	TRBJ2-5	TRBV29-1
CASSPWGVGQPQHF	TGTGCCAGCAGCCCCTGGGGGGTTGGGCAGCCCCAGCATTTT	.	.	TRBJ1-5	TRBV5-4
CASSLKDRAPDTQYF	TGTGCCAGCAGCTTAAAGGACAGGGCCCCAGATACGCAGTATTTT	.	TRBD1	TRBJ2-3	TRBV7-9
CASSTPQGIPYEQYF	TGTGCCAGCAGTACCCCACAGGGGATTCCCTACGAGCAGTACTTC	.	TRBD1	TRBJ2-7	TRBV27
CASSLGGTGQETQYF	TGTGCCAGCAGCTTGGGGGGGACAGGTCAAGAGACCCAGTACTTC	.	TRBD1	TRBJ2-5	TRBV5-4
CASSTTGAPRREQFF	TGTGCCAGTAGTACCACAGGGGCCCCTCGGAGGGAGCAGTTCTTC	.	TRBD1	TRBJ2-1	TRBV19
CASSPRLAGGTGELFF	TGCGCCAGCAGCCCGCGACTAGCGGGTGGCACCGGGGAGCTGTTTTTT	.	TRBD2	TRBJ2-2	TRBV4-3
CSVMKAGSSYEQYF	TGCAGCGTCATGAAGGCGGGGAGTTCCTACGAGCAGTACTTC	.	.	TRBJ2-7	TRBV29-1
CATAIAGQETQYF	TGTGCCACCGCTATAGCGGGTCAAGAGACCCAGTACTTC	.	TRBD2	TRBJ2-5	TRBV6-6
CASSSGTSGISDTQYF	TGTGCCAGCAGCTCCGGGACTAGCGGGATTAGCGATACGCAGTATTTT	few	TRBD2	TRBJ2-3	TRBV5-4
CASTAEGASYEQYF	TGTGCCAGCACTGCTGAGGGGGCCTCCTACGAGCAGTACTTC	.	TRBD1	TRBJ2-7	TRBV6-5
CSVRRQGLAGASGDNEQFF	TGCAGCGTTAGGAGACAAGGACTAGCGGGAGCCTCTGGGGACAATGAGCAGTTCTTC	.	TRBD2	TRBJ2-1	TRBV29-1
CASSFPAGGDAEAFF	TGCGCCAGCAGCTTTCCGGCGGGTGGAGATGCTGAAGCTTTCTTT	.	.	TRBJ1-1	TRBV5-1
CAWSLGGANEKLFF	TGTGCCTGGTCGTTGGGGGGTGCTAATGAAAAACTGTTTTTT	.	.	TRBJ1-4	TRBV30
CASSYTLGLQPQHF	TGTGCCAGCAGTTACACCTTGGGGCTTCAGCCCCAGCATTTT	.	.	TRBJ1-5	TRBV6-2/TRBV6-3
CASSQQGASYNEQFF	TGCGCCAGCAGCCAACAGGGGGCCTCCTACAATGAGCAGTTCTTC	.	TRBD1	TRBJ2-1	TRBV4-3
CATSDGTGNQPQHF	TGTGCCACCAGTGATGGGACAGGTAATCAGCCCCAGCATTTT	.	TRBD1	TRBJ1-5	TRBV24-1
CASSPGGINEKLFF	TGTGCCAGCAGTCCAGGGGGGATAAATGAAAAACTGTTTTTT	.	TRBD1	TRBJ1-4	TRBV6-5
CASSQDFQGFYNEQFF	TGCGCCAGCAGCCAAGATTTCCAGGGGTTTTACAATGAGCAGTTCTTC	.	.	TRBJ2-1	TRBV4-3
CASSRDWREGANQETQYF	TGCGCCAGCAGCAGGGACTGGCGGGAGGGGGCTAACCAAGAGACCCAGTACTTC	.	TRBD2	TRBJ2-5	TRBV5-1
CASSLERAPVNEQFF	TGTGCCAGCAGCTTAGAGAGGGCACCGGTCAATGAGCAGTTCTTC	.	.	TRBJ2-1	TRBV11-2
CASSTPGGAYNEQFF	TGTGCCAGCAGCACCCCAGGGGGCGCCTACAATGAGCAGTTCTTC	.	TRBD1	TRBJ2-1	TRBV13
CATLESGRPNYGYTF	TGTGCCACCTTGGAATCGGGGAGGCCTAACTATGGCTACACCTTC	.	.	TRBJ1-2	TRBV6-5
CSVRTGSEQYF	TGCAGCGTCAGGACAGGGAGTGAGCAGTACTTC	.	TRBD1	TRBJ2-7	TRBV29-1
CASSQAAGRGELFF	TGCGCCAGCAGCCAAGCCGCGGGGCGGGGGGAGCTGTTTTTT	.	.	TRBJ2-2	TRBV4-3
CASSLAGQSSGELFF	TGTGCCAGCTCACTAGCGGGCCAGAGTTCCGGGGAGCTGTTTTTT	.	TRBD2	TRBJ2-2	TRBV18
CASSGGSYEQYF	TGTGCCAGCAGTGGTGGCAGTTACGAGCAGTACTTC	.	.	TRBJ2-7	TRBV2
CASSVGAQETQYF	TGTGCCAGCTCGGTTGGGGCTCAAGAGACCCAGTACTTC	.	.	TRBJ2-5	TRBV18
CASSPEGSLADEQFF	TGTGCCAGCAGCCCAGAGGGAAGCCTAGCGGATGAGCAGTTCTTC	.	TRBD2	TRBJ2-1	TRBV6-4
CASSLQGYRPQHF	TGTGCCAGCAGCTTGCAGGGATACCGGCCCCAGCATTTT	.	.	TRBJ1-5	TRBV7-2
CASSQAGTGAWSYTF	TGCGCCAGCAGCCAGGCCGGGACAGGGGCTTGGAGCTACACCTTC	.	TRBD1	TRBJ1-2	TRBV4-1
CASSYGQGAYGYTF	TGTGCCAGCAGTTACGGGCAGGGGGCGTATGGCTACACCTTC	.	TRBD1	TRBJ1-2	TRBV6-5
CASRRQGHEQYF	TGTGCCAGCAGAAGACAGGGCCACGAGCAGTACTTC	.	TRBD1	TRBJ2-7	TRBV6-5
CASGLTTGGPGQPQHF	TGTGCTAGTGGTTTGACCACAGGGGGCCCAGGTCAGCCCCAGCATTTT	.	TRBD1	TRBJ1-5	TRBV12-5
CASSQLPNTEAFF	TGTGCCAGCAGCCAACTTCCGAACACTGAAGCTTTCTTT	few	.	TRBJ1-1	TRBV14